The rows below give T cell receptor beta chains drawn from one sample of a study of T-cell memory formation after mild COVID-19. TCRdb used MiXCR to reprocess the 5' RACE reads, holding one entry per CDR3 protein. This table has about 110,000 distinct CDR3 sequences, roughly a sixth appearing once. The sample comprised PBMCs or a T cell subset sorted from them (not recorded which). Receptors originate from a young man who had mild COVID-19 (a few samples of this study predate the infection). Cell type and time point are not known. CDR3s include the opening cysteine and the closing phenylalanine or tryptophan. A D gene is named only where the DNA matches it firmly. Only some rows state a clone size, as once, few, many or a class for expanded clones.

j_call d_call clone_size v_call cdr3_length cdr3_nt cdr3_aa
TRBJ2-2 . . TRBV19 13 TGTGCCAGTAGTATAACTGACGGCGGGGAGCTGTTTTTT CASSITDGGELFF
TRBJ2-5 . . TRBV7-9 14 TGTGCCAGCAGCTTATCGGGCCGGAGCCAGACCCAGTACTTC CASSLSGRSQTQYF
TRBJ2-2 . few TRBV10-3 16 TGTGCCATCACCGCGGGGACAGATACGAACACCGGGGAGCTGTTTTTT CAITAGTDTNTGELFF
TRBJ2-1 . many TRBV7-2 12 TGTGCCAGCAGCTTATCCAGGGTGAAGCAGTTCTTC CASSLSRVKQFF
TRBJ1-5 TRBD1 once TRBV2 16 TGTGCCAGCAGTGCACAGGGGCAAAGCAGCAATCAGCCCCAGCATTTT CASSAQGQSSNQPQHF
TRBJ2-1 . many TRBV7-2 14 TGTGCCAGCAGCCCCGGAGGGAGTCGAGGTGAGCAGTTCTTC CASSPGGSRGEQFF
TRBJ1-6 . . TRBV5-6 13 TGTGCCAGCAGCTTGGGGGGCACTTCACCCCTCCACTTT CASSLGGTSPLHF
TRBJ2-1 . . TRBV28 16 TGTGCCAGCAGTTTATGGGCAGGGCCGAATTACAATGAGCAGTTCTTC CASSLWAGPNYNEQFF
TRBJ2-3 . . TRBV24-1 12 TGTGCCACCAGTGCTGAAGTGAATACGCAGTATTTT CATSAEVNTQYF
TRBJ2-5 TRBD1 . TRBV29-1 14 TGCAGCGTTGAAAGGACAGGGTCGGAAGAGACCCAGTACTTC CSVERTGSEETQYF
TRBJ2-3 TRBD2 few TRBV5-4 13 TGTGCCAGCTCGGAGCGGGGGGGAGATACGCAGTATTTT CASSERGGDTQYF
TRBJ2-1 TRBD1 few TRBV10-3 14 TGTGCCATCAGTGAGGCCTCGACAGGGCAGGAGCAGTTCTTC CAISEASTGQEQFF
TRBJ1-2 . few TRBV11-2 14 TGTGCCAGCAGGGGGTGGGGCGGGAACTATGGCTACACCTTC CASRGWGGNYGYTF
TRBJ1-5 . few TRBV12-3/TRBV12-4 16 TGTGCCAGCAGACTCTGGGGAGGGGGTCTACAGGAGCCCCAGCATTTT CASRLWGGGLQEPQHF
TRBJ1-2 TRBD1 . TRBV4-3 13 TGCGCCAGCAGCCAGGACAGGGACTATGGCTACACCTTC CASSQDRDYGYTF
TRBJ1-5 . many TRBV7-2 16 TGTGCCAGCAGCTCCCAGGCGTACGGGGTTGGACAGCCCCAGCATTTT CASSSQAYGVGQPQHF
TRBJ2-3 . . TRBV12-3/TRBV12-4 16 TGTGCCAGCAGTTACCGGGGGGCCGTTCTCGCAGATACGCAGTATTTT CASSYRGAVLADTQYF
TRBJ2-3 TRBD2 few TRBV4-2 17 TGTGCCAGCAGCCACAGCGCCTTAGCGGGGGGGCAAGATACGCAGTATTTT CASSHSALAGGQDTQYF
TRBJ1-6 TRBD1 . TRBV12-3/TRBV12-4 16 TGTGCCAGCAGTTTAGCGACAGGGGGCGGGAATTCACCCCTCCACTTT CASSLATGGGNSPLHF
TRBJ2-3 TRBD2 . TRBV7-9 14 TGTGCCAGCAGCTGGGGGGGGGAAACAGATACGCAGTATTTT CASSWGGETDTQYF
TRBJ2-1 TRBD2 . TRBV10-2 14 TGCGCCAGCAGTAGACTAGCGGGGGCGAATGAGCAGTTCTTC CASSRLAGANEQFF
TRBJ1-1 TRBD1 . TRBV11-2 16 TGTGCCAGCAGCTTATTTGGACAGGGATTGAACACTGAAGCTTTCTTT CASSLFGQGLNTEAFF
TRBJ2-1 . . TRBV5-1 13 TGCGCCAGCAGCTTGACTAGTAGCAATGAGCAGTTCTTC CASSLTSSNEQFF
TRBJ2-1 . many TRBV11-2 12 TGTGCCAGCAGCTTAGATAGGAATGAGCAGTTCTTC CASSLDRNEQFF
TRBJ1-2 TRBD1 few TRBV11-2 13 TGTGCCAGCAGCTTACCACAGGGGTATGGCTACACCTTC CASSLPQGYGYTF
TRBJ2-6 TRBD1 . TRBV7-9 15 TGTGCCAGCAGCAGGACAGGGGTAGGGGCCAACGTCCTGACTTTC CASSRTGVGANVLTF
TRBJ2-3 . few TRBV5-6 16 TGTGCCAGCAGCTTGGATGGACTCCTTTCCACAGATACGCAGTATTTT CASSLDGLLSTDTQYF
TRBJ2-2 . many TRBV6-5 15 TGTGCCAGCAGTCCCCTCTCGGATCTAACCGGGGAGCTGTTTTTT CASSPLSDLTGELFF
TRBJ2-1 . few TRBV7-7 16 TGTGCCAGCAGCCCCGGATCTGGGACTTCCTACAATGAGCAGTTCTTC CASSPGSGTSYNEQFF
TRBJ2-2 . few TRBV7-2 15 TGTGCCAGCAGCTTAAGGACCACGAACACCGGGGAGCTGTTTTTT CASSLRTTNTGELFF
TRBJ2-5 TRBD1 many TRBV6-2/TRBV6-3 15 TGTGCCAGCAGTCCTGGGACAGGGAACCGGGAGACCCAGTACTTC CASSPGTGNRETQYF
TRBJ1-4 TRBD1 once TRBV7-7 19 TGTGCTAGCAGCTTGGGGGACAGGGAACTCCCTGCAACTAATGAAAAACTGTTTTTT CASSLGDRELPATNEKLFF
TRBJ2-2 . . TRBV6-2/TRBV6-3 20 . CASSPRTSGGPDSTGELFFF
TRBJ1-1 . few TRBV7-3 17 TGTGCCAGCAGCTTAAGTGGATACTCGTTCATGAACACTGAAGCTTTCTTT CASSLSGYSFMNTEAFF
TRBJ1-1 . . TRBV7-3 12 TGTGCCAGCAGCTCGCCCCAGGGGAGAGCTTTCTTT CASSSPQGRAFF
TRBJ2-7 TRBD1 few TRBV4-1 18 TGCGCCAGCAGCCAAGATAGGATACAGGGGAGTACGGACTACGAGCAGTACTTC CASSQDRIQGSTDYEQYF
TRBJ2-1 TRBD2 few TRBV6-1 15 TGTGCCAGCAGTGCTCTAGGGACTATCTACAATGAGCAGTTCTTC CASSALGTIYNEQFF
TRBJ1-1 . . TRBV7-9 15 TGTGCCAGCAGCTTAGGGGGGGAAGAAAGGGGTGAAGCTTTCTTT CASSLGGEERGEAFF
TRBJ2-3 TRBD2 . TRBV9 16 TGTGCCAGCAGCGTAGTCGGAGCGGGGGTCGCAGATACGCAGTATTTT CASSVVGAGVADTQYF
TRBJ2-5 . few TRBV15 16 TGTGCCACCAGCAGAGATGTAGACTCGTACCAAGAGACCCAGTACTTC CATSRDVDSYQETQYF
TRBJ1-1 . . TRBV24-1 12 TGTGCCACCAGTGAAGGGGACGGTGAAGCTTTCTTT CATSEGDGEAFF
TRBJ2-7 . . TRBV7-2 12 TGTGCCAGCAGCTCGACGCTAGCCGAGCAGTACTTC CASSSTLAEQYF
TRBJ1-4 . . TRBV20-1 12 TGCAGTGCTAGGGAGAGCGGTGAAAAACTGTTTTTT CSARESGEKLFF
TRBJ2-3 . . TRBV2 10 TGTGCCAGCAGTGTTGATACGCAGTATTTT CASSVDTQYF
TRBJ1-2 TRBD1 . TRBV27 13 TGTGCCAGCAGGATTACAGGGGGCTATGGCTACACCTTC CASRITGGYGYTF
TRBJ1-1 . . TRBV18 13 TGTGCCAGCTCACCAATTGGCGGCACTGAAGCTTTCTTT CASSPIGGTEAFF
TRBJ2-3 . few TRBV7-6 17 TGTGCCAGCAGCCCCTCTTGGTTCGGGCCTAGCACAGATACGCAGTATTTT CASSPSWFGPSTDTQYF
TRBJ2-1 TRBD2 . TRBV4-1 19 TGCGCCAGCAGCCAACTCCCGGCAGCTAGCGGGGGGGTGCACAATGAGCAGTTCTTC CASSQLPAASGGVHNEQFF
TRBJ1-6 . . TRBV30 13 TGTGCCTGGAGCAGCTCCTATAATTCACCCCTCCACTTT CAWSSSYNSPLHF
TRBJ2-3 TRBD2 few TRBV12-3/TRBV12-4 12 TGTGCCAGCAGCCTTAGCGGGGGGGCAAAGTATTTT CASSLSGGAKYF
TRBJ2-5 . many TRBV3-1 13 TGTGCCAGCAGCCAAGAGGGGTTTGGGACCCAGTACTTC CASSQEGFGTQYF
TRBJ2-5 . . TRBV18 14 TGTGCCAGCTCACCGCAAGCTAAGGTCGAGACCCAGTACTTC CASSPQAKVETQYF
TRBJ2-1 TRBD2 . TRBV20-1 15 TGCAGTGCTAGAGATAGGCGGGAGTGGGACAATGAGCAGTTCTTC CSARDRREWDNEQFF
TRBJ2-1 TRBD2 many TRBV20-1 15 TGCAGTGCTAGAAGGACTAGCGGGGTGGCCAATGAGCAGTTCTTC CSARRTSGVANEQFF
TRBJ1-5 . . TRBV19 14 TGTGCCAGTAGTATAGGGGACACCAATCAGCCCCAGCATTTT CASSIGDTNQPQHF
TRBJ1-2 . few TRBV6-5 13 TGTGCCAGCAGTAGGGATCGTGGCTATGGCTACACCTTC CASSRDRGYGYTF
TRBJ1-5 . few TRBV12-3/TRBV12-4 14 TGTGCCAGCAGTTTACAGGGGAGCAATCAGCCCCAGCATTTT CASSLQGSNQPQHF
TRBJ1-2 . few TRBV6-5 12 TGTGCCAGCAGGAAAGACATCGATGGCTACACCTTC CASRKDIDGYTF
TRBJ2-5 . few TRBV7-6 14 TGTGCCAGCAGCCGTGGGACAACCAAAGAGACCCAGTACTTC CASSRGTTKETQYF
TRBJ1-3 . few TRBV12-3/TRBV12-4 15 TGTGCCAGCAGTTTAACAGTCGGCTCTGGAAACACCATATATTTT CASSLTVGSGNTIYF